These 26 T cell receptor beta chains originate from one sample sequenced in a study of blood T cells in healthy people across ages (dated by TCRdb to between 2014 and 2016). Library preparation was by 5' RACE. The sequencing machine was an Illumina HiSeq 2500. The second PCR ran for about 6 to 11 cycles and used a J-beta primer mix along with a sample-barcoded 5' primer. Clones were called with MiXCR by TCRdb after fastp trimmed the public reads at Q25, and only in-frame beta chains were retained. Each CDR3 protein gets just one entry, which takes the most common genes and DNA from the rows behind it. The sample data list approximately 800,000 distinct CDR3 sequences, and around 25% of these were observed just once. Around 3.6% of the sample is taken by the ten largest. These same records also appear under a second study, on T cells of mothers and their children.

What was sequenced was blood. These receptors came from a boy aged 5-17 years in good health.

This clonotype was observed a few times. V and J are TRBV20-1 and TRBJ1-1, with 11 bases lining up with TRBD1. The trim removed 2 bases at V and 5 bases at J, leaving 4 bases unmatched. This CDR3 spans 14 amino acids. Per germline, CDR1 DFQATT and CDR2 SNEGSKA (reference sequence). CDR3 region: CSARTGTGGTEAFF. The CDR3 DNA is TGCAGTGCTAGAACAGGGACAGGGGGGACTGAAGCTTTCTTT.

The chain links TRBV6-7 to TRBJ1-2; D ambiguous. TRBV6-7 is annotated as an ORF whose role is uncertain. V was clipped by 0 bases and J by 2 bases, with 10 bases between them. This CDR3 is 15 amino acids long. The CDR3 loop is CASSYSVAGNYGYTF. The DNA for the CDR3 is TGTGCCAGCAGTTACTCGGTCGCTGGAAACTATGGCTACACCTTC.

The V and J genes are TRBV20-1 and TRBJ2-5, with D maybe TRBD2 (5 bases). Germline loops: CDR1 DFQATT, CDR2 SNEGSKA (reference sequence). CDR3 length: 14 residues. The CDR3 nucleotides read TGCTCATTAACTCAGCGGCCGTTGGGGGAGACCCAGTACTTC. Translation: CSLTQRPLGETQYF.

In this sample, this clonotype turned up a few times. The chain joins TRBV20-1 to TRBJ1-1, with D tentatively TRBD1 (5 bases). The CDR3 contains 16 residues. Germline V gene sequence: CDR1 DFQATT, CDR2 SNEGSKA (reference sequence). The V end lost 6 bases, the J end lost 0 bases, and 20 bases lay between the germline ends. The CDR3 DNA reads as TGCAGTGCAATCCCGGGACCTAATCCCCTGAACACTGAAGCTTTCTTT. This sequence encodes CSAIPGPNPLNTEAFF.

The V gene is TRBV28, the J gene TRBJ1-6; no definite D call. There are 18 residues in the CDR3. V was trimmed by 1 base and J by 0 bases, leaving 13 bases between them. Per the germline V gene, CDR1 is MDHEN and CDR2 is SYDVKM. The CDR3 DNA reads TGTGCCAGCAGTTTATTCTCCCACATGAGCTCCTATAATTCACCCCTCCACTTT. Translation gives CASSLFSHMSSYNSPLHF.

The chain joins TRBV28 to TRBJ2-3; 9 nucleotides line up with TRBD2. Germline CDR1 MDHEN, CDR2 SYDVKM. This CDR3 comprises 17 residues. V shed 7 bases, J shed 1 base, and the junction held 12 bases outside the gene matches. CDR3 DNA: TGTGCCAGCATTTCAGAGACTAGCGGCCTCCGCACAGATACGCAGTATTTT. It encodes CASISETSGLRTDTQYF. Variable domain in full (rest from reference TRBV28 and TRBJ2-3): DVKVTQSSRYLVKRTGEKVFLECVQDMDHENMFWYRQDPGLGLRLIYFSYDVKMKEKGDIPEGYSVSREKKERFSLILESASTNQTSMYLCASISETSGLRTDTQYFGPGTRLTVL.

V usage is TRBV7-9 and J usage is TRBJ1-1; tentative D call: TRBD1 (5 bases). The V end was cut by 3 bases, the J end by 7 bases, with 12 bases between. Germline CDR1 reads SEHNR; CDR2 reads FQNEAQ (reference sequence). CDR3 size: 13 residues. CDR3 protein: CASSLAGYVEAFF. Here the CDR3 DNA reads TGTGCCAGCAGCTTGGCAGGGTATGTTGAAGCTTTCTTT.

This rearrangement joins TRBV20-1 to TRBJ2-2; D is unclear. The germline CDR1 and CDR2 sequences are DFQATT and SNEGSKA (reference sequence). The CDR3 contains 11 residues. The V end lost 4 bases, the J end lost 8 bases, and 8 bases lay between the germline ends. CDR3 bases: TGCAGTGCTACCTTTTCAGGGGAGCTGTTTTTT. Its translation is CSATFSGELFF.

The CDR3 DNA reads as TGTGCCAGCAGCTTGGGATCGTCGGACAGGGTATTCGAGCAGTACTTC. Amino acid sequence: CASSLGSSDRVFEQYF. The V call is TRBV5-6, the J call TRBJ2-1; 8 bases fit TRBD1. The tail of the sequence fits TRBJ2-7 better, so the J call may be wrong. The CDR3 spans 16 residues. From germline, CDR1 is SGHDT and CDR2 YYEEEE.

The rearrangement links TRBV5-1 to TRBJ2-5, with 7 bases lining up with TRBD1. The germline CDR1 and CDR2 sequences are SGHRS and YFSETQ. The CDR3 covers 15 residues. V lost 2 bases, J lost 5 bases, and 9 bases stayed unmatched. CDR3 amino acids: CASSLGDSRRETQYF. In DNA, the CDR3 is TGCGCCAGCAGCTTAGGGGACAGCCGGCGGGAGACCCAGTACTTC.

The chain employs TRBV27 and TRBJ2-4; D perhaps matches TRBD1 (6 bases). The CDR3 runs to 16 residues. The V gene's germline CDR1 is MNHEY and CDR2 SMNVEV (reference sequence). With 4 bases removed from V and 2 bases from J, the gap between germline ends came to 15 bases. CDR3 DNA sequence: TGTGCCAGCAGTTCCCGCCGGGACACCTCCAAAAACATTCAGTACTTC. Translated: CASSSRRDTSKNIQYF.

This clonotype has just one count. This rearrangement joins TRBV28 to TRBJ2-5; D unclear. Per germline, CDR1 MDHEN and CDR2 SYDVKM. V was shortened by 3 bases and J by 0 bases, with 5 bases between the two germline ends. This CDR3 comprises 13 residues. CDR3: CASSFLDQETQYF. The CDR3 nucleotides are TGTGCCAGCAGTTTCCTGGACCAAGAGACCCAGTACTTC.

This clonotype showed up just a few times. This chain links TRBV6-6 with TRBJ1-1; D might be TRBD1 (5 bases). The germline V gene encodes CDR1 MNHNY and CDR2 SVGAGI (reference sequence). CDR3 length equals 13 residues. The V and J ends lost 8 bases and 0 bases respectively, with 10 bases between them. As DNA, the CDR3 is TGTGCCAGCCGCAAGGGGATGAACACTGAAGCTTTCTTT. Amino acids: CASRKGMNTEAFF.

The gene calls are TRBV7-3 and TRBJ2-5; 11 positions agree with TRBD2. In germline, CDR1 is SGHTA, CDR2 FQGTGA. CDR3 length: 18 residues. The V segment lost 9 bases and the J segment 0 bases; nucleotides outside the gene matches: 15. CDR3 nucleotides: TGTGCCAGAACCCTCCCCCGACTAGCGGGGCCAAACCAAGAGACCCAGTACTTC. The encoded protein is CARTLPRLAGPNQETQYF.

This clonotype was observed many times. The chain is built from TRBV10-3 and TRBJ2-1; D tentatively reads TRBD1 or TRBD2 (5 bases each). The CDR3 is 16 amino acids. Germline V gene lookup returns CDR1 ENHRY and CDR2 SYGVKD. The V gene lost 0 bases and the J gene lost 7 bases, with 16 bases spanning the gap. The CDR3 loop reads CAISESLRGYGNEQFF. Written as DNA, the CDR3 is TGTGCCATCAGTGAGTCATTGAGGGGCTATGGAAATGAGCAGTTCTTC.

This clonotype has just a few counts. The rearrangement uses TRBV5-1 and TRBJ2-5, with 11 bases that match TRBD2. The J call is doubtful: the DNA matches TRBJ2-1 better. The CDR3 runs 17 residues. CDR1 and CDR2 from the germline V gene are SGHRS and YFSETQ. This CDR3 reads CASSLEPWLAGGNEQFF. The CDR3 bases are TGCGCCAGCAGCTTGGAACCCTGGCTAGCGGGGGGCAATGAGCAGTTCTTC.

The chain couples TRBV7-2 to TRBJ2-1; D possibly corresponds to TRBD1 (6 bases). CDR3 size: 13 residues. Trimming removed 5 bases at V and 4 bases at J, with 9 bases between. Per germline, CDR1 SGHTA and CDR2 FQGNSA. The CDR3 here is CASSTDRYNEQFF. DNA of the CDR3: TGTGCCAGCAGCACGGACAGATACAATGAGCAGTTCTTC.

Only a few counts were recorded for this clonotype. The chain combines TRBV9 with TRBJ2-4, with TRBD1 identical over 10 bases. Germline V lookup: CDR1 SGDLS, CDR2 YYNGEE. V gave up 0 bases and J gave up 7 bases; unmatched junction bases: 4. This CDR3 has 15 residues. The CDR3 bases are TGTGCCAGCAGCGTAGGGGGGACAGGGGCGAACATTCAGTACTTC. It translates to CASSVGGTGANIQYF.

This chain links TRBV7-2 with TRBJ2-4, with TRBD2 identical over 8 bases. The CDR3 extends over 16 amino acids. Germline CDR1 and CDR2: SGHTA and FQGNSA. V shed 1 base, J shed 4 bases, and the junction held 6 bases outside the gene matches. In nucleotides, the CDR3 is TGTGCCAGCAGCTTAGATAATGCTAGCGGGAAAAACATTCAGTACTTC. Protein sequence: CASSLDNASGKNIQYF. The whole variable domain, filled in from reference TRBV7-2 and TRBJ2-4, reads GAGVSQSPSNKVTEKGKDVELRCDPISGHTALYWYRQSLGQGLEFLIYFQGNSAPDKSGLPSDRFSAERTGGSVSTLTIQRTQQEDSAVYLCASSLDNASGKNIQYFGAGTRLSVL.

The J gene is TRBJ2-7, the V gene TRBV7-8, with 7 bases fitting TRBD2. Germline loops: CDR1 SGHVS, CDR2 FQNEAQ. V dropped 7 bases and J dropped 4; count of bases not matched to a gene: 10. The CDR3 spans 14 residues. CDR3 sequence (DNA): TGTGCCAGCAACTTGGATGCAGCGGGGTACGAGCAGTACTTC. Its translation is CASNLDAAGYEQYF.

This clonotype was detected only a few times. This sequence joins TRBV20-1 and TRBJ1-6; a possible D gene is TRBD1 (5 bases). The V and J ends lost 3 bases and 9 bases respectively, with 12 bases between them. CDR1 and CDR2 (germline): DFQATT, SNEGSKA (reference sequence). The CDR3 runs to 13 residues. The CDR3 bases are TGCAGTGCTAGTTGGGGGGAGGCTTCACCCCTCCACTTT. Protein product: CSASWGEASPLHF.

The table lists this clonotype with a few counts. The conserved phenylalanine or tryptophan is not found at the CDR3 terminus, so this likely reflects a read error. The gene calls are TRBV20-1 and TRBJ1-6; the D is unclear. Germline V gene data show CDR1 as DFQATT and CDR2 as SNEGSKA (reference sequence). The ends were cut back, 2 bases at V and 10 bases at J, with 15 bases in the middle. The CDR3 sequence is 14 residues long. The CDR3 DNA follows: TGCAGTGCTAGACCTACGGCCATTAGGTCACCCCTCCACTTG. Translation gives CSARPTAIRSPLHL.

The V gene is TRBV4-3, the J gene TRBJ2-3, with no clear D. The CDR3 sequence is 16 residues long. The V and J ends lost 1 base and 0 bases respectively, with 11 bases between them. Germline CDR1 is LGHNA and CDR2 is YSLEER. This chain's CDR3 is CASSQVYPTSTDTQYF. CDR3 sequence (DNA): TGCGCCAGCAGCCAAGTGTACCCCACTAGCACAGATACGCAGTATTTT.

This clonotype was seen only a few times. CDR3: CASSKAQGRRSQETQYF. For the CDR3, the DNA is TGTGCCAGCAGCAAAGCCCAGGGAAGGCGGTCCCAAGAGACCCAGTACTTC. The chain links TRBV21-1 to TRBJ2-5; the table calls TRBD2, which could not be checked here. TRBV21-1 is given as a pseudogene. This CDR3 is 17 amino acids long.

This clonotype appeared a few times. The J gene is TRBJ2-7, the V gene TRBV29-1; D not certain. This CDR3 is 14 amino acids long. The V and J ends lost 4 bases and 6 bases respectively, with 19 bases between them. Germline-derived CDR1 and CDR2 are SQVTM and ANQGSEA. DNA for the CDR3: TGCAGCGTTGTATTAGAGGTTAGGTCGCGCGAGCAGTACTTC. Protein sequence: CSVVLEVRSREQYF.

This clonotype was detected only a few times. V usage is TRBV29-1 and J usage is TRBJ1-1, with unresolved D. In germline, CDR1 is SQVTM, CDR2 ANQGSEA. This CDR3 region has 12 residues. The CDR3 DNA follows: TGCGGAGGCGGGGATGCAAATACTGAAGCTTTCTTT. Its translation: CGGGDANTEAFF.